This T cell receptor beta chain was profiled in a study of Graves' ophthalmopathy and Graves' hyperthyroidism. The table lists this clonotype with many counts. Its antigen is not identified. The CDR3 length is 13 residues. The ends were cut back, 4 bases at V and 3 bases at J, with 10 bases in the middle. Per germline, CDR1 SNHLY and CDR2 FYNNEI. From RNA, the CDR3 regions of TCR beta chains were amplified and sequenced. In the first round, RT-PCR was carried out with HTBI primers, and a multiplex PCR formed the second round. One entry per CDR3 protein results from TCRdb running MiXCR on the multiplex PCR reads. The data show tens of thousands of distinct CDR3 sequences, roughly half seen once. Clinicians diagnosed using symptoms, serum thyroxine, TRAb, thyroid ultrasound and orbital computed tomography. PBMCs originated in under 13 ml of fresh peripheral blood. Study observations and caveats: Using a 13-signature model, the authors split ophthalmopathy from stable hyperthyroidism, with about 88% sensitivity and 75% to 82% specificity.

This receptor was taken from an adult woman with Graves' ophthalmopathy. Sequenced: peripheral blood. This chain links TRBV2 with TRBJ2-7, with D perhaps matching TRBD1 (6 bases). The chain's CDR3 is CASSGVGGYEQYF. In DNA, the CDR3 is TGTGCCAGCAGTGGAGTAGGGGGCTACGAGCAGTACTTC.